This T cell receptor beta chain was documented in a study of molecular identifiers for immune sequencing clone quantification. MiXCR, run by TCRdb on the PCR reads, gives a single entry per CDR3 protein. The sample has hundreds of thousands of distinct CDR3 sequences, about 20% seen once; the top ten hold 0.85% to 0.9%. In its sample, this clonotype was seen many times. V shed 4 bases and J shed 5 bases, with 15 bases lying between them. Germline CDR1 reads LNHDA; CDR2 reads SQIVND (reference sequence). The CDR3 extends over 14 amino acids. Source material: naive CD8+ T cells from blood, with Jurkat cell RNA spiked in. Subset denoted: FACS-sorted CD8+CD4-CCR7+CD45RA+ naive T cells. This clonotype originated in a human donor in good health. Some libraries in this study had Jurkat cell RNA spiked in. The chain carries TRBV19 and TRBJ2-7; D might be TRBD1 (6 bases). The CDR3 DNA reads as TGTGCCAGTAGTACCCACTCAACAGGGAACGAGCAGTACTTC. Translation: CASSTHSTGNEQYF. Combining the CDR3 with reference TRBV19 and TRBJ2-7 gives the whole variable domain DGGITQSPKYLFRKEGQNVTLSCEQNLNHDAMYWYRQDPGQGLRLIYYSQIVNDFQKGDIAEGYSVSREKKESFPLTVTSAQKNPTAFYLCASSTHSTGNEQYFGPGTRLTVT.